The sequence of this T cell receptor (beta chain) was determined in a study of T cell responses to AZD1222 COVID-19 vaccine. Study outcomes and limitations: Within unmutated variant regions lay the reported targets of nearly half of spike-specific TCRs.

About this clone: The antigen is undetermined.

The germline gives CDR1 SGHRS, CDR2 YFSETQ. V was pared by 0 bases and J by 4 bases, with 10 bases between. The CDR3 length is 14 residues. Method: immunoSEQ multiplex PCR; TCRdb's copy keeps in-frame clones and lacks some. Of over 150,000 clones listed, about nine tenths are singletons. This clonotype was obtained from an adult in good health. Sequences were derived from peripheral blood, sampled on day 0 of AZD1222 vaccination. The chain recombines TRBV5-1 with TRBJ1-1; D gene unclear. The CDR3 coding sequence is TGCGCCAGCAGCTTGGAAACGTCGGGCACTGAAGCTTTCTTT. Translated, it gives CASSLETSGTEAFF.